This T cell receptor (beta chain) stems from a study of shared clonotypes between healthy human individuals. Study-level findings and limits: Estimated richness values were generally larger in naive subsets than in memory subsets.

Repertoires were generated with immunoSEQ multiplex PCR, while TCRdb's copy carries only in-frame clones and drops some. The table has over 1.4 million clones, around 97% seen once. Every donor, a Caucasian adult, lived in Nashville, Tennessee. Germline lookup yields CDR1 SQVTM and CDR2 ANQGSEA. This CDR3 has 15 amino acids. The J segment lost 8 bases and the V segment lost 7 bases, leaving 11 bases of the junction unmatched. With regard to this clone: Antigen specificity is unknown.

The rearrangement links TRBV29-1 to TRBJ2-1; 13 bases match TRBD2. The sequenced material came from naive CD4+ T cells sorted from blood. As for subset: CD45RA+ positively selected. The receptor was derived from a man aged 25 to 40 in good health. The CDR3 DNA sequence: TGCAGCGCCCAAAGGACTAGCGGGAGAAGGGATGAGCAGTTCTTC. Translation gives CSAQRTSGRRDEQFF.